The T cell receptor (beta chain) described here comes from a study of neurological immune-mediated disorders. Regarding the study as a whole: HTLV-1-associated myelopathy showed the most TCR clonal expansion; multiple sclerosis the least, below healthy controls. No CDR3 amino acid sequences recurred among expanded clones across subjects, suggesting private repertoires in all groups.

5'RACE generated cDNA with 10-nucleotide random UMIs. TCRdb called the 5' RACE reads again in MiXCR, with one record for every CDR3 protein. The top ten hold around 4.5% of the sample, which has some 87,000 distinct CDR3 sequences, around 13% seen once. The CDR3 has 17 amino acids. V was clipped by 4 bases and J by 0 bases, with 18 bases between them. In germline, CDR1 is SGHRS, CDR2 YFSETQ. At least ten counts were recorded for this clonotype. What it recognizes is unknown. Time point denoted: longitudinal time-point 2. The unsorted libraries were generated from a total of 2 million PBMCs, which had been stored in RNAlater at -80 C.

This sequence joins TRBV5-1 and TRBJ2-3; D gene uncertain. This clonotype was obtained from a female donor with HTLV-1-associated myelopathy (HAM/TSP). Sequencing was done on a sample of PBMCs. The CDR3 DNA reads TGCGCCAGCAGCGGACGTCTAGGTGACCTTAGCACAGATACGCAGTATTTT. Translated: CASSGRLGDLSTDTQYF. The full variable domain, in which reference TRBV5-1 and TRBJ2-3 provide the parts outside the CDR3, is KAGVTQTPRYLIKTRGQQVTLSCSPISGHRSVSWYQQTPGQGLQFLFEYFSETQRNKGNFPGRFSGRQFSNSRSEMNVSTLELGDSALYLCASSGRLGDLSTDTQYFGPGTRLTVL.